Below are 27 T cell receptor beta chains sequenced from a single sample in a study of T-cell reconstitution after alpha-beta-depleted transplantation in children. Preparation of the TCRbeta library was carried out with unique molecular identifiers. TCRdb fed the PCR reads into MiXCR, producing one record per CDR3 protein. The sample holds hundreds of thousands of distinct CDR3 sequences; over 10% are singletons and the top ten take 2.2%. This material consisted of PBMCs, mostly from graft donor cells, taken 360 days after TCRalphabeta/CD19-depleted stem cell transplant. These receptors were taken from a male patient between 5 and 17 years old who had a stem cell transplant for acute myeloid leukemia, so the T cells may come from the graft donor.

The table lists this clonotype with many counts. The chain employs TRBV29-1 and TRBJ2-7; no clear D. Germline V gene sequence: CDR1 SQVTM, CDR2 ANQGSEA. V lost 5 bases and J lost 8, with 10 bases in between. The CDR3 extends over 10 amino acids. The CDR3 is CSVPGRKQYF. CDR3 bases: TGCAGCGTTCCCGGACGGAAGCAGTACTTC.

CDR3 in DNA: TGTGCCAGCAGTGACTGGGGGACAGCGAACACTGAAGCTTTCTTT. Its protein is CASSDWGTANTEAFF. The rearrangement links TRBV25-1 to TRBJ1-1; 7 nucleotides agree with TRBD1. The V and J ends lost 3 bases and 1 base, in that order; junction bases with no gene match: 5. Germline V CDR1 and CDR2: MGHDK, SYGVNS. The CDR3 extends over 15 amino acids.

This clonotype has ten or more counts. The chain employs TRBV14 and TRBJ2-1, with D uncertain. The CDR3 totals 15 residues. V shed 6 bases and J shed 1 base, with 13 bases lying between them. Germline V gives CDR1 SGHDN, CDR2 FVKESK. DNA of the CDR3: TGTGCCAGCAGTCGGCAGGCTACGTCCTACAATGAGCAGTTCTTC. This sequence encodes CASSRQATSYNEQFF.

There are a few counts of this clonotype. V is TRBV27 and J is TRBJ2-3, with 9 positions matching TRBD1. The V and J ends lost 7 bases and 2 bases, in that order; junction bases with no gene match: 7. This CDR3 region has 15 residues. The germline CDR1 and CDR2 sequences are MNHEY and SMNVEV (reference sequence). CDR3 residues: CASILQGAPTDTQYF. CDR3 DNA: TGTGCCAGCATTCTACAGGGGGCCCCCACAGATACGCAGTATTTT.

There are many counts of this clonotype. V usage is TRBV20-1 and J usage is TRBJ2-5, with TRBD2 matching over 8 bases. The J segment lost 2 bases and the V segment lost 8 bases, leaving 4 bases of the junction unmatched. CDR1 DFQATT and CDR2 SNEGSKA come from the germline V gene (reference sequence). The CDR3 is 12 amino acids. The CDR3 is CSPLAGQETQYF. The DNA for the CDR3 is TGCAGTCCCCTAGCGGGTCAAGAGACCCAGTACTTC.

The CDR3 region is CASSLDLPVSGYTGELFF. CDR3 DNA: TGTGCCAGCAGCTTAGATCTCCCGGTTAGCGGCTACACCGGGGAGCTGTTTTTT. The chain combines TRBV11-2 with TRBJ2-2; D possibly corresponds to TRBD2 (6 bases). V lost 0 bases and J 3 bases, leaving 17 bases between the germline ends. The length of the CDR3 is 18 residues. Germline-derived CDR1 and CDR2 are SGHAT and FQNNGV.

This chain links TRBV19 with TRBJ1-4; the D is unclear. CDR1 is LNHDA, CDR2 SQIVND, per germline (reference sequence). The CDR3 is 15 amino acids. V was shortened by 5 bases and J by 6 bases, with 16 bases between the two germline ends. The CDR3 DNA follows: TGTGCCAGTAGTCTCGGACTGACCAAAGATGAAAAACTGTTTTTT. Encoded protein: CASSLGLTKDEKLFF.

V and J are TRBV7-9 and TRBJ1-2, with D unresolved. The CDR3 covers 14 residues. Trimming shortened V by 0 bases and J by 8 bases, and 13 bases separated the two germline ends. CDR1 is SEHNR and CDR2 is FQNEAQ in the germline V gene (reference sequence). As DNA, the CDR3 is TGTGCCAGCAGCTTAGCTCCGGCTACAATCGGCTACACCTTC. Protein product: CASSLAPATIGYTF.

This clonotype appeared a few times. The gene calls are TRBV6-2 or TRBV6-3 and TRBJ2-1, with D unresolved. The germline V gene encodes CDR1 MNHEY and CDR2 SVGEGT. The CDR3 loop spans 13 amino acids. V was cut by 9 bases and J by 7 bases, with 16 bases left in between. CDR3 DNA sequence: TGTGCCAGTGCCCGTTTCCCGATTAATGAGCAGTTCTTC. As protein: CASARFPINEQFF.

This clonotype has only a few counts. DNA for the CDR3: TGTGCCAGCAGCCGGCAGACCCTGGATGAGCAGTTCTTC. This encodes CASSRQTLDEQFF. The chain has TRBV3-1 and TRBJ2-1, with D unresolved. The CDR3 extends over 13 amino acids. Germline-derived CDR1 and CDR2 are LGHDT and YNNKEL (reference sequence). Trimming took off 4 bases at V and 8 bases at J, with 12 bases between the two ends.

The V call is TRBV6-2 or TRBV6-3, the J call TRBJ2-2; D unresolved. V dropped 4 bases and J dropped 3 bases, with 9 bases sitting between them. The length of the CDR3 is 14 residues. Germline loops: CDR1 MNHEY, CDR2 SVGEGT. CDR3 region: CASSSWQDTGELFF. The CDR3 DNA reads TGTGCCAGCAGTTCATGGCAGGACACCGGGGAGCTGTTTTTT.

This clonotype was detected many times. V and J are TRBV28 and TRBJ2-2, with 7 bases identical to TRBD2. V shed 3 bases, J shed 1 base, and the junction held 2 bases outside the gene matches. This CDR3 is 15 amino acids long. Germline CDR1 MDHEN, CDR2 SYDVKM. In DNA, the CDR3 is TGTGCCAGCAGTTTGGGGGGGGTGAACACCGGGGAGCTGTTTTTT. This sequence encodes CASSLGGVNTGELFF.

This chain joins TRBV20-1 and TRBJ1-1; 7 nucleotides align to TRBD1. The CDR3 contains 12 residues. Germline CDR1 and CDR2: DFQATT and SNEGSKA (reference sequence). J gave up 4 bases and V 6 bases, and 5 bases lay outside the gene matches. CDR3 nucleotides: TGCAGTGCGGCCCAGGGGGGCACTGAAGCTTTCTTT. Translating gives CSAAQGGTEAFF.

There are a few counts of this clonotype. The chain recombines TRBV4-2 with TRBJ2-2; D is undetermined. The V and J ends lost 1 base and 7 bases respectively, with 19 bases between them. CDR1 is LGHNA and CDR2 is YNFKEQ in the germline V gene. The CDR3 totals 17 residues. The chain's CDR3 is CASSQVGSEHLRGELFF. The CDR3 coding sequence is TGTGCCAGCAGCCAAGTTGGTTCAGAACACTTGCGCGGGGAGCTGTTTTTT.

The CDR3 is CASSFRDNYNEQFF. The CDR3 DNA reads TGTGCCAGCAGCTTCCGGGACAACTACAATGAGCAGTTCTTC. This rearrangement joins TRBV7-6 to TRBJ2-1; tentative D call: TRBD1 (6 bases). Germline loops: CDR1 SGHVS, CDR2 FNYEAQ. This CDR3 is built from 14 residues. Trimming pared 3 bases from V and 3 bases from J, leaving 9 bases between.

The chain carries TRBV4-2 and TRBJ2-3; the match to TRBD2 covers 9 bases. With V trimmed by 2 bases and J by 4 bases, 10 bases remained unmatched. CDR1 and CDR2 from the germline V gene are LGHNA and YNFKEQ. The CDR3 length is 17 residues. In DNA form, the CDR3 reads TGTGCCAGCAGCCAAAGGGAAGCGGGAGGTGAGGCAGATACGCAGTATTTT. It yields the protein CASSQREAGGEADTQYF.

This clonotype was counted only a few times. This chain connects TRBV6-9 to TRBJ2-7; 10 nucleotides match TRBD1. Germline CDR1 and CDR2: MNHGY and SVAAGI. With V trimmed by 4 bases and J by 3 bases, 6 bases remained unmatched. The CDR3 consists of 15 residues. The CDR3 protein is CASSFSGQGIYEQYF. As DNA, the CDR3 is TGTGCCAGCAGTTTTTCGGGACAGGGGATCTACGAGCAGTACTTC.

This clonotype was detected many times. This chain connects TRBV29-1 to TRBJ2-1; the D is unclear. This CDR3 is built from 15 residues. Trimming removed 3 bases from V and 4 bases from J, with 16 bases in between. Germline lookup yields CDR1 SQVTM and CDR2 ANQGSEA. CDR3 nucleotide sequence: TGCAGCGTTGACTACGGGCAGGACCCATACAATGAGCAGTTCTTC. This gives the protein CSVDYGQDPYNEQFF.

This clonotype was detected a few times. The chain carries TRBV28 and TRBJ2-1; 9 nucleotides agree with TRBD2. CDR1 MDHEN and CDR2 SYDVKM come from the germline V gene. The trim removed 2 bases at V and 10 bases at J, leaving 15 bases unmatched. CDR3 length equals 17 residues. The CDR3 DNA sequence: TGTGCCAGCAGTTTAGAGTGGCTAGCGGGAAAGCGGGAGGAGCAGTTCTTC. Translation: CASSLEWLAGKREEQFF.

The chain recombines TRBV7-6 with TRBJ2-1, with TRBD2 matching 10 bases. The length of the CDR3 is 17 residues. V lost 1 base to trimming and J lost 0 bases; unmatched junction nucleotides: 3. Per germline, CDR1 SGHVS and CDR2 FNYEAQ. This chain's CDR3 is CASSLGLAGASYNEQFF. CDR3 sequence (DNA): TGTGCCAGCAGCTTAGGACTAGCGGGCGCCTCCTACAATGAGCAGTTCTTC.

The V and J genes are TRBV30 and TRBJ2-1; 8 bases are shared with TRBD2. V lost 8 bases and J lost 4; bases outside the gene matches: 7. Germline assignment: CDR1 GTSNPN and CDR2 SVGIG (reference sequence). The length of the CDR3 is 13 residues. The CDR3 region is CAGLAGQYNEQFF. The CDR3 region has the DNA TGTGCCGGCCTAGCGGGCCAGTACAATGAGCAGTTCTTC.

The CDR3: CSARAPWTSQETQYF. For the CDR3, the DNA is TGCAGTGCTAGGGCTCCGTGGACTAGCCAAGAGACCCAGTACTTC. The rearrangement links TRBV20-1 to TRBJ2-5; TRBD2 matches at 7 bases. Germline V gene lookup returns CDR1 DFQATT and CDR2 SNEGSKA (reference sequence). Losses at the gene ends were 3 bases for V and 1 base for J; bases not matched to a gene: 8. The CDR3 has 15 residues.

There are many counts of this clonotype. The J gene is TRBJ1-1, the V gene TRBV20-1; maybe TRBD1 (6 bases). The germline V and J ends were trimmed by 6 bases and 2 bases, with 7 bases remaining between them. The CDR3 loop spans 11 amino acids. Looked up from germline, CDR1 is DFQATT and CDR2 is SNEGSKA (reference sequence). CDR3 region: CSATGNTEAFF. DNA for the CDR3: TGCAGTGCGACAGGAAACACTGAAGCTTTCTTT.

This clonotype was seen repeatedly, ten times or more. The chain has TRBV4-3 and TRBJ1-5; TRBD1 aligns across 7 bases. The CDR3 consists of 15 residues. The junction had 12 bases not matched to a gene; V was cut back by 4 bases and J by 9 bases. Germline lookup yields CDR1 LGHNA and CDR2 YSLEER. The CDR3 nucleotides read TGCGCCAGCAGCCGAGACAGGGAGGACTATTCGCCCCAGCATTTT. This translates into CASSRDREDYSPQHF.

This clonotype was recorded a few times. The V gene is TRBV19, the J gene TRBJ2-2; D remains unclear. This CDR3 spans 14 amino acids. CDR1 and CDR2 (germline): LNHDA, SQIVND (reference sequence). The V end was cut by 5 bases, the J end by 6 bases, with 13 bases between. The CDR3 nucleotides are TGTGCCAGTAGTTTGATTAGTAGTTCCGGGGAGCTGTTTTTT. Translation gives CASSLISSSGELFF.

This clonotype was seen many times. The CDR3: CASSFGLAGESETQYF. CDR3 coding DNA: TGTGCCAGCAGCTTCGGACTAGCGGGAGAGAGTGAGACCCAGTACTTC. The genes are TRBV12-3 or TRBV12-4 and TRBJ2-5; 13 nucleotides line up with TRBD2. Trimming removed 6 bases from V and 5 bases from J; junction bases left unmatched: 9. CDR3 size: 16 residues.

This chain joins TRBV10-3 and TRBJ2-2; D may be TRBD1 (6 bases). Germline V gene data show CDR1 as ENHRY and CDR2 as SYGVKD. CDR3 length equals 15 residues. Trimming cost V 7 bases and J 0 bases, with 12 bases left between them. CDR3 bases: TGTGCCATCACTGTGGGACAAGCGAACACCGGGGAGCTGTTTTTT. It is translated as CAITVGQANTGELFF.